This T cell receptor beta chain stems from a study of T-cell reconstitution after alpha-beta-depleted transplantation in children. Regarding the study as a whole: After transplant, at about two months, alpha-beta T cells were reportedly derived from several hundred expanded graft clones.

The CDR3 covers 14 residues. The germline V gene has CDR1 MNHEY and CDR2 SMNVEV (reference sequence). The ends were cut back, 5 bases at V and 4 bases at J, with 12 bases in the middle. The sample holds many counts of this clonotype. Its antigen is undetermined. Preparation of the TCRbeta library involved a method that used unique molecular identifiers. TCRdb reanalysed the PCR reads using MiXCR and keeps one entry per CDR3 protein. The sample has hundreds of thousands of distinct CDR3 sequences, about an eighth seen once. This sequence was found in a girl aged 2 to 9 with congenital amegakaryocytic thrombocytopenia, due to receive a stem cell transplant. This chain uses TRBV27 with TRBJ1-5, with D possibly matching TRBD1 (5 bases). The sample consisted of PBMCs, taken before TCRalphabeta/CD19-depleted stem cell transplant. In nucleotides, the CDR3 is TGTGCCAGCAGTCTTACAGGTCTTAATCAGCCCCAGCATTTT. It codes for CASSLTGLNQPQHF.